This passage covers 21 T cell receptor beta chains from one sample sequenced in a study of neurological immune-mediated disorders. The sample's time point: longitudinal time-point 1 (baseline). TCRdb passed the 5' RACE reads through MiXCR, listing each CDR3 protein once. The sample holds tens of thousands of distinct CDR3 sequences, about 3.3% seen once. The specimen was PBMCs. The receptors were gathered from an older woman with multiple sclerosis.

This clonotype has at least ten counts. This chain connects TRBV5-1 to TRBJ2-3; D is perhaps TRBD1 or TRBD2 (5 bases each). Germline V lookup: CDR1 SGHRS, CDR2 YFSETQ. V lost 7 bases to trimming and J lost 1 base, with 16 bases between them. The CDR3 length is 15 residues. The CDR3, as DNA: TGCGCCAGCGGCATGACAGCGGCGGGCACAGATACGCAGTATTTT. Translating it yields CASGMTAAGTDTQYF. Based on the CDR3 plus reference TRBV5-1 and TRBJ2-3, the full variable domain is KAGVTQTPRYLIKTRGQQVTLSCSPISGHRSVSWYQQTPGQGLQFLFEYFSETQRNKGNFPGRFSGRQFSNSRSEMNVSTLELGDSALYLCASGMTAAGTDTQYFGPGTRLTVL.

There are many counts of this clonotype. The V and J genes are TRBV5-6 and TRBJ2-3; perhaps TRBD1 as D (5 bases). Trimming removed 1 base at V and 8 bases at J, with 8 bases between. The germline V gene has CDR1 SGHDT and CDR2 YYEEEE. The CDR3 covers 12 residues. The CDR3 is CASSLRGGTQYF. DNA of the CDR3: TGTGCCAGCAGCTTGAGGGGTGGTACGCAGTATTTT.

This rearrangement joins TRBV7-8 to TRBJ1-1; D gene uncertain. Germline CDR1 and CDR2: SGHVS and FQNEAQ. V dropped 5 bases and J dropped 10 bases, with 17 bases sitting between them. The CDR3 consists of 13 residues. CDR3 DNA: TGTGCCAGCAGCGGCCATTGGATTCGGGGAGCTTTCTTT. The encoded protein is CASSGHWIRGAFF.

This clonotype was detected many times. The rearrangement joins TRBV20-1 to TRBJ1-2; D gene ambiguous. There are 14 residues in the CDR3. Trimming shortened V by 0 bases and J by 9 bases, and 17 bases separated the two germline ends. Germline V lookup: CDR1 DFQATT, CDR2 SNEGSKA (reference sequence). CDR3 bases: TGCAGTGCTAGAGATCCCCCGGGTTCAACTAGCTACACCTTC. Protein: CSARDPPGSTSYTF.

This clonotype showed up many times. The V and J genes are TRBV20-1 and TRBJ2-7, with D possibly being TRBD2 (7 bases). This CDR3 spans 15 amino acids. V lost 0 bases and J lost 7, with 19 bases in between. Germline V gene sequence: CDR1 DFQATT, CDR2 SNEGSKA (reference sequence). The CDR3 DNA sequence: TGCAGTGCTAGAGAGAGGCCGGGGGGCTCGGGGGAGCAGTACTTC. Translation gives CSARERPGGSGEQYF.

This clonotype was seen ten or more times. This chain's CDR3 is CASSVGVDRGNGYTF. CDR3 nucleotides: TGTGCCAGCAGCGTAGGGGTGGACAGGGGTAATGGCTACACCTTC. This chain uses TRBV9 with TRBJ1-2; 9 bases are a match to TRBD1. The CDR3 contains 15 residues. CDR1 SGDLS and CDR2 YYNGEE come from the germline V gene. V lost 0 bases to trimming and J lost 6 bases; unmatched junction nucleotides: 6.

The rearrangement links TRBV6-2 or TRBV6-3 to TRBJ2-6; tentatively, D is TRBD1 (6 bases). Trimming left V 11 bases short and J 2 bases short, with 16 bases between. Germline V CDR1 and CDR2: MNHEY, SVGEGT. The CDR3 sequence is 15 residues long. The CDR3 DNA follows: TGTGCCGGGGGCGCATACGAGCCTGGGGCCAACGTCCTGACTTTC. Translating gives CAGGAYEPGANVLTF.

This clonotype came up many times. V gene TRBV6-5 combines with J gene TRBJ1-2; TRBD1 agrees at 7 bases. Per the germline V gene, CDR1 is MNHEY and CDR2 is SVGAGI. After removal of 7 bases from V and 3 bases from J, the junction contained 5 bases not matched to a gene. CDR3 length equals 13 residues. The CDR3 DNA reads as TGTGCCAGCAAGGAGGGGGCGCACTATGGCTACACCTTC. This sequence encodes CASKEGAHYGYTF.

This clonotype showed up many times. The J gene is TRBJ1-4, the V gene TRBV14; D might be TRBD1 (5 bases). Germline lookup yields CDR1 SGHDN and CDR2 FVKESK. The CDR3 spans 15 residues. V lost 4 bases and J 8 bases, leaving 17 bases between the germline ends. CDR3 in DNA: TGTGCCAGCAGCCGCAACACGGGACGGACGGAAAAACTGTTTTTT. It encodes CASSRNTGRTEKLFF.

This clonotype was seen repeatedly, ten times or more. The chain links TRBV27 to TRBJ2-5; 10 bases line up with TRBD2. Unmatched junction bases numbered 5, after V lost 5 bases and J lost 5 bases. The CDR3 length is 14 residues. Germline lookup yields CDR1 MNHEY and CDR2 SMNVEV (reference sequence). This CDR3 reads CASSLAGVPETQYF. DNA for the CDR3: TGTGCCAGCAGTCTAGCGGGGGTGCCGGAGACCCAGTACTTC.

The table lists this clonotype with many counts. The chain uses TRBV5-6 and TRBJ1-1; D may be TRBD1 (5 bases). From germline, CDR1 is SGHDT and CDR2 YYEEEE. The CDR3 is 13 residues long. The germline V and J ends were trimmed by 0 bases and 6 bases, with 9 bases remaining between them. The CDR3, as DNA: TGTGCCAGCAGCTTGGTGACAGCGGCTGAAGCTTTCTTT. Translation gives CASSLVTAAEAFF.

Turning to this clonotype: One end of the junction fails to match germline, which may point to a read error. The CDR3 loop is CTSRTLGSPNEKLFF. As DNA, the CDR3 is TGTACCAGCAGGACCTTGGGCAGCCCCAATGAAAAACTGTTTTTT. The chain is built from TRBV6-5 and TRBJ1-4; no firm D call. The CDR3 runs to 15 residues. Germline-derived CDR1 and CDR2 are MNHEY and SVGAGI.

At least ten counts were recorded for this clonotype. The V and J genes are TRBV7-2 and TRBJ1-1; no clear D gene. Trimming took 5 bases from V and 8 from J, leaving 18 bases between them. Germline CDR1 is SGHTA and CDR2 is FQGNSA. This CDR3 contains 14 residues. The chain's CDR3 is CASSPHFRTVEAFF. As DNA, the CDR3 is TGTGCCAGCAGCCCTCACTTTAGGACCGTCGAAGCTTTCTTT. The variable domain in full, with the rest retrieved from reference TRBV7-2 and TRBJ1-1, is GAGVSQSPSNKVTEKGKDVELRCDPISGHTALYWYRQSLGQGLEFLIYFQGNSAPDKSGLPSDRFSAERTGGSVSTLTIQRTQQEDSAVYLCASSPHFRTVEAFFGQGTRLTVV.

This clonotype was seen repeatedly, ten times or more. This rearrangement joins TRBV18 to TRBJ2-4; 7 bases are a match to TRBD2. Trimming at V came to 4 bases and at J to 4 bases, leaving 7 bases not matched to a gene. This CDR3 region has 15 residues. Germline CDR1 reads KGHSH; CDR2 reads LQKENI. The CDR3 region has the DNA TGTGCCAGCTCACATACCGAGGGAGGGAAAAACATTCAGTACTTC. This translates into CASSHTEGGKNIQYF.

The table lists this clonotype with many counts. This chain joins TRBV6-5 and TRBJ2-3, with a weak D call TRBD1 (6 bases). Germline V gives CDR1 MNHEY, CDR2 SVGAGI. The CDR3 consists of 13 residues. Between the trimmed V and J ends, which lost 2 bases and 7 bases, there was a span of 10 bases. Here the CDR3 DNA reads TGTGCCAGCAGTTACCCAGGGACATATACGCAGTATTTT. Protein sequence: CASSYPGTYTQYF.

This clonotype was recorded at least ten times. As DNA, the CDR3 is TGCAGTGCTCAGCGGGGGGGCCGGGTCAATGAGCAGTTCTTC. This sequence encodes CSAQRGGRVNEQFF. V is TRBV20-1 and J is TRBJ2-1, with 10 bases fitting TRBD2. CDR1 and CDR2 (germline): DFQATT, SNEGSKA (reference sequence). V lost 5 bases, J lost 6 bases, and 7 bases stayed unmatched. The CDR3 sequence is 14 residues long.

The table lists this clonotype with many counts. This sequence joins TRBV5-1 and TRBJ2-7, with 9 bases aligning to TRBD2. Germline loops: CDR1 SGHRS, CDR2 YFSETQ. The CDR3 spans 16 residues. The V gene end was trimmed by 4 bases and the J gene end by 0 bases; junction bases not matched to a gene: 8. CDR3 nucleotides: TGCGCCAGCAGCCCTGGTCTAGCGGGGTCCTCCTACGAGCAGTACTTC. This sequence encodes CASSPGLAGSSYEQYF.

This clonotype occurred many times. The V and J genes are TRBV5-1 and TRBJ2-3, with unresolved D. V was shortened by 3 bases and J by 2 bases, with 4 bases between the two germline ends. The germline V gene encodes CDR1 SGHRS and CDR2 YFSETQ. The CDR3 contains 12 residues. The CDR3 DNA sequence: TGCGCCAGCAGCTGGGACACAGATACGCAGTATTTT. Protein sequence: CASSWDTDTQYF.

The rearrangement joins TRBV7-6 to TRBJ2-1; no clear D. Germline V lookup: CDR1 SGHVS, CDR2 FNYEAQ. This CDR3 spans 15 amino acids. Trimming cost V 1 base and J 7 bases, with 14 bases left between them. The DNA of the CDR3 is TGTGCCAGCAGCTTAGTGTCCGGGTCCAGGAATGAGCAGTTCTTC. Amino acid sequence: CASSLVSGSRNEQFF. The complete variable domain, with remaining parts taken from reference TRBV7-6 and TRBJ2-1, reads GAGVSQSPRYKVTKRGQDVALRCDPISGHVSLYWYRQALGQGPEFLTYFNYEAQQDKSGLPNDRFSAERPEGSISTLTIQRTEQRDSAMYRCASSLVSGSRNEQFFGPGTRLTVL.

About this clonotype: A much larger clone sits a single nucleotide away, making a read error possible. This CDR3 is CASSVAGWALNF. The CDR3 nucleotides are TGTGCCAGCAGTGTGGCGGGTTGGGCCCTCAACTTT. The chain joins TRBV25-1 to TRBJ1-6, with D unresolved. Germline V gene sequence: CDR1 MGHDK, CDR2 SYGVNS. The CDR3 has 12 residues.

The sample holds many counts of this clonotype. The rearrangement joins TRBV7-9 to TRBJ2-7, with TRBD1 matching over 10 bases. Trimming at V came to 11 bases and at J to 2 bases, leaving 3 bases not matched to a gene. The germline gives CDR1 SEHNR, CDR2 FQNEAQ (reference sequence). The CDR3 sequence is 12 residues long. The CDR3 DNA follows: TGTGCCGGGGGGACAGGGGCCTACGAGCAGTACTTC. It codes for CAGGTGAYEQYF.